This T cell receptor beta chain comes out of a study of OX40 agonist ivuxolimab in advanced cancers. Study as a whole: People in dose escalation had one of these cancers: hepatocellular carcinoma, melanoma, renal cell or head and neck cancer. Findings of the study overall: On average, a greater number of expanded clones characterised CD8+ T cells relative to CD4+. The authors also found low normalized T-cell clonal expansion in some nonresponders.

This CDR3 has 17 amino acids. Germline trimming cut 0 bases from V and 1 base from J; bases unmatched to any gene: 6. The V gene's germline CDR1 is SGHTA and CDR2 FQGNSA. This clone was detected only once. Antigen unknown. Clones were read by immunoSEQ multiplex PCR, and TCRdb kept only the in-frame ones, dropping some. The sample records approximately 47,000 clones, roughly three quarters being singletons. J is TRBJ2-4 and V is TRBV7-2, with 7 positions matching TRBD2. The source is an adult with an advanced solid tumor such as melanoma, head and neck, liver or kidney cancer. This specimen consisted of CD4+ or CD8+ T cells sorted from blood, obtained in a trial of the OX40 agonist ivuxolimab. The CDR3 sequence is CASSLAGGGIAKNIQYF. The CDR3 DNA reads TGTGCCAGCAGCTTAGCCGGGGGAGGGATCGCCAAAAACATTCAGTACTTC.